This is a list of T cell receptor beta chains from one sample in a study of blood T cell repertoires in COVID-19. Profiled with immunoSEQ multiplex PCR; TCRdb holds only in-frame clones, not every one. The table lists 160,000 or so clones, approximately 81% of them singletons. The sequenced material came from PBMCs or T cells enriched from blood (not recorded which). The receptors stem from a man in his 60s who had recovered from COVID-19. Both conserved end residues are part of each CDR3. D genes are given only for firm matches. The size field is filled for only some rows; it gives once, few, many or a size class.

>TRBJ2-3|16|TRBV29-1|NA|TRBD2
TGCAGCGTGACCTTTACTAGCGGGGTGTTACGGGGTACGCAGTATTTT
CSVTFTSGVLRGTQYF
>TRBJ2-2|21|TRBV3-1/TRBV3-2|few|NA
TGTGCCAGCAGCCCCTTCGCCAATAGGAACCTATTAGGGGTGTTGACCGGGGAGCTGTTTTTT
CASSPFANRNLLGVLTGELFF
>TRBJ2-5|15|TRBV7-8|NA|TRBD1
TGTGCCAGCAGCTTAGGGCCGGGACAGGGAGAGACCCAGTACTTC
CASSLGPGQGETQYF
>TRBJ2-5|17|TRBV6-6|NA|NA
TGTGCCAGCAGTCGATCACAGTGGGCTACATGGAAGGAGACCCAGTACTTC
CASSRSQWATWKETQYF
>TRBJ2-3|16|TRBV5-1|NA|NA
TGCGCCAGCAGCCTAACGTCGGGATCTAGCACAGATACGCAGTATTTT
CASSLTSGSSTDTQYF
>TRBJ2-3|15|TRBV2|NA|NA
TGTGCCAGCGGTAGCCCGGAGGGAGGCACAGATACGCAGTATTTT
CASGSPEGGTDTQYF
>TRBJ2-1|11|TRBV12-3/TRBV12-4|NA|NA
TGTGCCAGCAGTTTATTCGGGGAGCAGTTCTTC
CASSLFGEQFF
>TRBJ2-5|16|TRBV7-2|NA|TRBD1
TGTGCCAGCAGCAGGCGGGACAGGGGTGGATCTGAGACCCAGTACTTC
CASSRRDRGGSETQYF
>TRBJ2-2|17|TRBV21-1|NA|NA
TGTGCCAGCAGCAAAGTGGCGGGAGGGCCCGGGGGCGGGGAGCTGTTTTTT
CASSKVAGGPGGGELFF
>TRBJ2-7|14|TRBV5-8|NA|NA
TGTGCCAGCAGCTTAAGGGGCTCTACCTACGAGCAGTACTTC
CASSLRGSTYEQYF
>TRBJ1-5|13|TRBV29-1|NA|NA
TGCAGCGTTGTAACAGACGCGTATCAGCCCCAGCATTTT
CSVVTDAYQPQHF
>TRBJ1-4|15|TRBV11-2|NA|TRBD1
TGTGCCAGCAGCAGGACCCGGGACAGCTATCAAAAACTGTTTTTT
CASSRTRDSYQKLFF
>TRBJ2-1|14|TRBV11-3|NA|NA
TGTGCCAGCAGCTTACTTCAGGGGTCCAGTGAGCAGTTCTTC
CASSLLQGSSEQFF
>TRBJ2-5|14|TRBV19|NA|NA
TGTGCCAGTAGTACATACAGGGTGGGTGAGACCCAGTACTTC
CASSTYRVGETQYF
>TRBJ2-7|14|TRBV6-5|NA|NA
TGTGCCAGCAGGGGGGGATGGGGTGGCTACGAGCAGTACTTC
CASRGGWGGYEQYF
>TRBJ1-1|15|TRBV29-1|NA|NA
TGCAGCGTTGAAGATACGGGATTTATGAACACTGAAGCTTTCTTT
CSVEDTGFMNTEAFF
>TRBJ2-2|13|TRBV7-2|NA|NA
TGTGCCAGCAGCGAAGGGGGCACCGGGGAGCTGTTTTTT
CASSEGGTGELFF
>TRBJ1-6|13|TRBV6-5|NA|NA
TGTGCCAGCGGCGACTCTAGGAATTCACCCCTCCACTTT
CASGDSRNSPLHF
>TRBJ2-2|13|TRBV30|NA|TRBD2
TGTGCCACCGGGGGGGCCAACACCGGGGAGCTGTTTTTT
CATGGANTGELFF
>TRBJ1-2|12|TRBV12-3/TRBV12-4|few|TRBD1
TGTGCCAGCAGCGGGACAGGGGCCAGCTACACCTTC
CASSGTGASYTF
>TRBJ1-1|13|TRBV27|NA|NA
TGTGCCAGCAGAAGCGACAGTGACACTGAAGCTTTCTTT
CASRSDSDTEAFF
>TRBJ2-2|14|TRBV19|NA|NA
TGTGCCAGTAGTAACGGGATTCACACCGGGGAGCTGTTTTTT
CASSNGIHTGELFF
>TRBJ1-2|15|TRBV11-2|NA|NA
TGTGCCAGCACCACATTGGAGGGCCTAGGGAGTGGCTACACCTTC
CASTTLEGLGSGYTF
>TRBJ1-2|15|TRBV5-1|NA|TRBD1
TGCGCCAGCAGCCCCCGGGACAGGGGTTCCTATGGCTACACCTTC
CASSPRDRGSYGYTF
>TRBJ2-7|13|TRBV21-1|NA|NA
TGTGCCAGCAGAGGGTGGGGGCACCACGAGCAGTACTTC
CASRGWGHHEQYF
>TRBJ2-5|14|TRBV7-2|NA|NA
TGTGCCAGCAGCCAAGGGCGGGTCTCAGAGACCCAGTACTTC
CASSQGRVSETQYF
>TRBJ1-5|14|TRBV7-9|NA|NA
TGTGCCAGCAGCGAGGGGGTCGGGGTTCAGCCCCAGCATTTT
CASSEGVGVQPQHF
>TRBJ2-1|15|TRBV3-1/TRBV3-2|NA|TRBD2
TGTGCCAGCAGTGTTAGCGGGGGGGGCCACAATGAGCAGTTCTTC
CASSVSGGGHNEQFF
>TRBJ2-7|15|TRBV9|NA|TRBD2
TGTGCCAGCAGCGTAGCTAGCGGCCAGTCCTACGAGCAGTACTTC
CASSVASGQSYEQYF